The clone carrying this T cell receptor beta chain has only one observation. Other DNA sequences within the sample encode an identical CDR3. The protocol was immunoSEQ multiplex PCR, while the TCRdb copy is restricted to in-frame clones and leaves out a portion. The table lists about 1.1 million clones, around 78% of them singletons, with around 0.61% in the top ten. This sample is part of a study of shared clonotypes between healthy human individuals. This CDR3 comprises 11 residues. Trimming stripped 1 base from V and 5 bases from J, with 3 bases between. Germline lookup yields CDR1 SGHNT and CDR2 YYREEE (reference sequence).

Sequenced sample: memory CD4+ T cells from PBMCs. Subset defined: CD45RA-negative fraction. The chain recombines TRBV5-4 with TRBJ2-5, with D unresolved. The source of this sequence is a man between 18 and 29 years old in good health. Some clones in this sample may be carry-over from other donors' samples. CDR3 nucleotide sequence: TGTGCCAGCAGCTTGTATGAGACCCAGTACTTC. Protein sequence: CASSLYETQYF.